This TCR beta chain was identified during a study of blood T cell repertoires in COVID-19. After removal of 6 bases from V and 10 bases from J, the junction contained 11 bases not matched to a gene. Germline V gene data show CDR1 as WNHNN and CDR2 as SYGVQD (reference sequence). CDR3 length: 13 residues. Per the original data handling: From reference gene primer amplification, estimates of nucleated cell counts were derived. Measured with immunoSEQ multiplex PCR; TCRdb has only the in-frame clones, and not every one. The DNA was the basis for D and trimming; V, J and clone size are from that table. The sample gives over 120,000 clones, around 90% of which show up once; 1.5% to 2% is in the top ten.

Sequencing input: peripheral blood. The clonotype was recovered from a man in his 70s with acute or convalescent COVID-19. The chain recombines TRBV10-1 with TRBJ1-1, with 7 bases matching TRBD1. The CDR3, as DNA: TGCGCCAGCAGAATAGGACGACAGGGACGAGCTTTCTTT. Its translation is CASRIGRQGRAFF.